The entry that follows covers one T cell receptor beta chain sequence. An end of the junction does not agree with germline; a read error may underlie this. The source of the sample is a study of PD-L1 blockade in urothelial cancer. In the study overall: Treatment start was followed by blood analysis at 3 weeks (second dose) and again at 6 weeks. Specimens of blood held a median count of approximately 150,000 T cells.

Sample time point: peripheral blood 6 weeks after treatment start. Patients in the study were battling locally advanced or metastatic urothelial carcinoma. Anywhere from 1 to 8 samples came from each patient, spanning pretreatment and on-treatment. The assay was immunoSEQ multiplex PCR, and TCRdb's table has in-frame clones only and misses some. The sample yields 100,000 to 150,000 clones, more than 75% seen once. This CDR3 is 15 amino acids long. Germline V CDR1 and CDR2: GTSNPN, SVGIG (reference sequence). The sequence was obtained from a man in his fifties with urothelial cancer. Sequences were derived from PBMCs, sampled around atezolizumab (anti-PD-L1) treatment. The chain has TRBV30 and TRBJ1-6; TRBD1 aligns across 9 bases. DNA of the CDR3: TGTGCCTGGGGGGACAGGGTGCCCTACAATTCACCCCTCCACTTT. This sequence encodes CAWGDRVPYNSPLHF. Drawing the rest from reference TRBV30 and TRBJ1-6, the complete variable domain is SQTIHQWPATLVQPVGSPLSLECTVEGTSNPNLYWYRQAAGRGLQLLFYSVGIGQISSEVPQNLSASRPQDRQFILSSKKLLLSDSGFYLCAWGDRVPYNSPLHFGNGTRLTVT.